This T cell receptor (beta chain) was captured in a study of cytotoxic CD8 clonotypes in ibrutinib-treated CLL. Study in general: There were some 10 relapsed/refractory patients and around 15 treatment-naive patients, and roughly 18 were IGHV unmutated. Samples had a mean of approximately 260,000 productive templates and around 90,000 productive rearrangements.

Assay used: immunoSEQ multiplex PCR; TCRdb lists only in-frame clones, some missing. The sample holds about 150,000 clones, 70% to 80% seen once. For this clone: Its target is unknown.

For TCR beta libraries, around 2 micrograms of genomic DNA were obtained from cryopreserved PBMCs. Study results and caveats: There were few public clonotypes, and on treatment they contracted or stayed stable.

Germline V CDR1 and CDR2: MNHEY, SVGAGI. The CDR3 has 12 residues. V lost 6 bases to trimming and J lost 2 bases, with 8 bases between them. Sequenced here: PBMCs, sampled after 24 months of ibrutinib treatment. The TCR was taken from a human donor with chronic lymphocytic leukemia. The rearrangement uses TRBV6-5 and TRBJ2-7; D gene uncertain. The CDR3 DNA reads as TGTGCCAGCAGCCCGGCACCCTACGAGCAGTACTTC. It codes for CASSPAPYEQYF.